Described below is a single TCR beta chain sequence and its context. Libraries were prepared by immunoSEQ multiplex PCR; TCRdb keeps only in-frame clonotypes and omits some of them. The data hold around 83,000 clones, with about 90% observed a single time. The source of the sample is a study of T cell changes during pregnancy in multiple sclerosis. Germline V gene data show CDR1 as LGHNA and CDR2 as YSLEER. V lost 4 bases, J lost 5 bases, and 14 bases lay in between. This CDR3 has 14 amino acids. The receptor comes from a female donor with multiple sclerosis, enrolled in a pregnancy study. The genes are TRBV4-3 and TRBJ1-1; D unresolved. The sequences come from CD4+ T cells from peripheral blood mononuclear cells, collected in the second trimester of pregnancy. This CDR3 reads CASSLSGGGTEAFF. Written as DNA, the CDR3 is TGCGCCAGCAGCCTTTCGGGAGGTGGAACTGAAGCTTTCTTT.